This is a list of T cell receptor beta chains from one sample in a study of T cell responses to AZD1222 COVID-19 vaccine. The data were produced by immunoSEQ multiplex PCR, yet TCRdb's version contains in-frame clones alone and is incomplete. The data contain 45,000 to 65,000 clones, over 70% of them seen just once; the ten biggest clones take up about 5%. Sequencing was performed on peripheral blood, taken 28 days after the second AZD1222 dose. The source is an adult who received the AZD1222 COVID-19 vaccine. CDR3s leave out the opening cysteine and the closing phenylalanine or tryptophan. Each record gives: CDR3 length, J gene, clone size, V gene, CDR3 protein. Clone size appears in some rows only: once, few, many, or a class for an expanded clone.

cdr3_length: 13
j_call: TRBJ2-7
clone_size: once
v_call: TRBV6-5
cdr3_aa: ASSYDGTLTYEQY

cdr3_length: 12
j_call: TRBJ1-5
clone_size: NA
v_call: TRBV6-2/TRBV6-3
cdr3_aa: ASSDRDVNQPQH

cdr3_length: 14
j_call: TRBJ2-1
clone_size: NA
v_call: TRBV14
cdr3_aa: ASSSRTSGVTNEQF

cdr3_length: 12
j_call: TRBJ1-6
clone_size: NA
v_call: TRBV3-1/TRBV3-2
cdr3_aa: ASSQEWVNSPLH

cdr3_length: 14
j_call: TRBJ2-1
clone_size: NA
v_call: TRBV7-2
cdr3_aa: ASSLARTSSYNEQF

cdr3_length: 13
j_call: TRBJ1-3
clone_size: medium-sized
v_call: TRBV5-8
cdr3_aa: ASSLSGGSGNTIY

cdr3_length: 11
j_call: TRBJ1-1
clone_size: NA
v_call: TRBV2
cdr3_aa: ASSVQGHTEAF

cdr3_length: 12
j_call: TRBJ1-2
clone_size: NA
v_call: TRBV5-1
cdr3_aa: ASSVSTGVEGYT

cdr3_length: 12
j_call: TRBJ1-1
clone_size: NA
v_call: TRBV3-1/TRBV3-2
cdr3_aa: ASSQVRGQGEAF

cdr3_length: 11
j_call: TRBJ2-1
clone_size: NA
v_call: TRBV10-3
cdr3_aa: AAKPEPDNEQF

cdr3_length: 14
j_call: TRBJ2-4
clone_size: NA
v_call: TRBV5-1
cdr3_aa: ASSLAPGLAKNIQY

cdr3_length: 17
j_call: TRBJ2-1
clone_size: few
v_call: TRBV4-2
cdr3_aa: ASSQGTGLAGGPGNEQF

cdr3_length: 13
j_call: TRBJ1-1
clone_size: NA
v_call: TRBV11-2
cdr3_aa: ASSLGQPMNTEAF

cdr3_length: 13
j_call: TRBJ1-5
clone_size: NA
v_call: TRBV7-9
cdr3_aa: ASSPTGSINQPQH

cdr3_length: 11
j_call: TRBJ1-4
clone_size: NA
v_call: TRBV21-1
cdr3_aa: ASSKRIRDELF

cdr3_length: 13
j_call: TRBJ1-2
clone_size: NA
v_call: TRBV5-1
cdr3_aa: ASSPSGAQSYGYT

cdr3_length: 10
j_call: TRBJ1-2
clone_size: NA
v_call: TRBV12-3/TRBV12-4
cdr3_aa: ASSSKGYGYT

cdr3_length: 13
j_call: TRBJ2-5
clone_size: NA
v_call: TRBV7-3
cdr3_aa: ASSPTQGAKETQY

cdr3_length: 13
j_call: TRBJ2-5
clone_size: NA
v_call: TRBV28
cdr3_aa: ASSFRGAHQETQY

cdr3_length: 12
j_call: TRBJ2-1
clone_size: NA
v_call: TRBV5-4
cdr3_aa: ASSWDEAYDEQF

cdr3_length: 15
j_call: TRBJ1-1
clone_size: once
v_call: TRBV5-1
cdr3_aa: ASSRTAARDFNTEAF

cdr3_length: 14
j_call: TRBJ1-1
clone_size: NA
v_call: TRBV10-3
cdr3_aa: AISERQGAGNTEAF

cdr3_length: 12
j_call: TRBJ2-5
clone_size: NA
v_call: TRBV7-6
cdr3_aa: ASSPRSFGETQY

cdr3_length: 10
j_call: TRBJ2-3
clone_size: NA
v_call: TRBV7-2
cdr3_aa: ASSFSTDTQY

cdr3_length: 13
j_call: TRBJ2-6
clone_size: NA
v_call: TRBV28
cdr3_aa: ASGQGMSGANVLT

cdr3_length: 10
j_call: TRBJ2-1
clone_size: NA
v_call: TRBV7-9
cdr3_aa: ASSRLAHEQF

cdr3_length: 13
j_call: TRBJ1-1
clone_size: NA
v_call: TRBV4-1
cdr3_aa: ASSQPLRVNTEAF

cdr3_length: 12
j_call: TRBJ2-7
clone_size: NA
v_call: TRBV28
cdr3_aa: ASSPSGSSYEQY

cdr3_length: 11
j_call: TRBJ1-2
clone_size: NA
v_call: TRBV5-5
cdr3_aa: ASSLRHNYGYT

cdr3_length: 12
j_call: TRBJ1-1
clone_size: NA
v_call: TRBV18
cdr3_aa: ASSPGTEYTEAF

cdr3_length: 13
j_call: TRBJ1-1
clone_size: NA
v_call: TRBV7-9
cdr3_aa: ASSFDTGQNTEAF

cdr3_length: 13
j_call: TRBJ2-4
clone_size: NA
v_call: TRBV6-5
cdr3_aa: ASTPQGTGQNIQY

cdr3_length: 10
j_call: TRBJ2-7
clone_size: NA
v_call: TRBV13
cdr3_aa: ASSFLPYEQY

cdr3_length: 15
j_call: TRBJ2-1
clone_size: NA
v_call: TRBV18
cdr3_aa: ASSPPGGQGTRYEQF

cdr3_length: 10
j_call: TRBJ1-2
clone_size: NA
v_call: TRBV12-3/TRBV12-4
cdr3_aa: ASSLTSRFGT

cdr3_length: 11
j_call: TRBJ1-5
clone_size: NA
v_call: TRBV19
cdr3_aa: ASSLQGPQPQH

cdr3_length: 14
j_call: TRBJ1-5
clone_size: once
v_call: TRBV6-2/TRBV6-3
cdr3_aa: ASSGGTGGTNQPQH

cdr3_length: 11
j_call: TRBJ1-4
clone_size: NA
v_call: TRBV19
cdr3_aa: ASTAQGGEKLF

cdr3_length: 12
j_call: TRBJ1-2
clone_size: NA
v_call: TRBV28
cdr3_aa: ASRTTSTNYGYT

cdr3_length: 10
j_call: TRBJ2-3
clone_size: NA
v_call: TRBV7-9
cdr3_aa: ASSPSTDTQY

cdr3_length: 13
j_call: TRBJ2-1
clone_size: NA
v_call: TRBV2
cdr3_aa: ASSELDGSYNEQF

cdr3_length: 15
j_call: TRBJ1-2
clone_size: once
v_call: TRBV18
cdr3_aa: ASSPPVQEYGGYGYT

cdr3_length: 9
j_call: TRBJ1-4
clone_size: NA
v_call: TRBV18
cdr3_aa: ASSPRQKLF